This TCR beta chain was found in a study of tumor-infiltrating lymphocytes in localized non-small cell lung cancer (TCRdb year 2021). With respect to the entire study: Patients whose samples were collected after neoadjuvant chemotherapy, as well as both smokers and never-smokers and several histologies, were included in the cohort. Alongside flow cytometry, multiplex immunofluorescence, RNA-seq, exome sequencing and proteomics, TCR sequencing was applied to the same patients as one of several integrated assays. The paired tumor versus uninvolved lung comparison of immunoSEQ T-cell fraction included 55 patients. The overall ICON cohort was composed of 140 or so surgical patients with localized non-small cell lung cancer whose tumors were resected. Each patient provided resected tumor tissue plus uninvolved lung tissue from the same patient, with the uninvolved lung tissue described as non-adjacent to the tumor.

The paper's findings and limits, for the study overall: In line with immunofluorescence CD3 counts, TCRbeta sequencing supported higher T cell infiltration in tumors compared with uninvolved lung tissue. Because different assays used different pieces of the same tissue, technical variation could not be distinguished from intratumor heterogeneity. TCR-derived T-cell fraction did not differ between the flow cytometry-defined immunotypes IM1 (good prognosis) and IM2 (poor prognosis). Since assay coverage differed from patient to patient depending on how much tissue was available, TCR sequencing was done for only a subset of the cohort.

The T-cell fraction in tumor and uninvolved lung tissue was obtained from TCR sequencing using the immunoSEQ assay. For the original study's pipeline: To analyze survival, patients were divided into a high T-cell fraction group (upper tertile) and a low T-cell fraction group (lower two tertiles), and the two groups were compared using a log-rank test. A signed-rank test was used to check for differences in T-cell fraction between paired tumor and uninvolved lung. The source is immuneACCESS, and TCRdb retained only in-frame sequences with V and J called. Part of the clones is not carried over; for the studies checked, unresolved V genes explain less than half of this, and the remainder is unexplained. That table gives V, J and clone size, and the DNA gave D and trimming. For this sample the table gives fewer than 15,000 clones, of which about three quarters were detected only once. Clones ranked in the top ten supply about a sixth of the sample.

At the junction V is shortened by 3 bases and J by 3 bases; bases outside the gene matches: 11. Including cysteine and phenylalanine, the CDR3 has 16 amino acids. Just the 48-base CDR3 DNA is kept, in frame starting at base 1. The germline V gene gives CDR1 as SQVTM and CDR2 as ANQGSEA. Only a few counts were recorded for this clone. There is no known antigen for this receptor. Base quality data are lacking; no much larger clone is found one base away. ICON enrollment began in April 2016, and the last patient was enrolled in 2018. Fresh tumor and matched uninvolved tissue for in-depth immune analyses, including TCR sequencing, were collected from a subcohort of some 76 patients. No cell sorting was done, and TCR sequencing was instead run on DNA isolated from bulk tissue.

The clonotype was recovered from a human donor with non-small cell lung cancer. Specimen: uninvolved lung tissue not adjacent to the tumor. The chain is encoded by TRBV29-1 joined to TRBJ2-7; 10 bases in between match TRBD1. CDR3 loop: CSVDGYRDRGGYEQYF. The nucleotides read TGCAGCGTTGATGGCTATCGGGACAGGGGAGGCTACGAGCAGTACTTC.